Following are 32 T cell receptor beta chains from one sample sequenced in a study of T cells in Graves' hyperthyroidism and ophthalmopathy. Amplification of TCR beta CDR3 regions was performed using RNA transcripts as template. First-round RT-PCR targeting the TCR CDR3 was performed with the HTBI primer set. TCRdb reprocessed the multiplex PCR reads via MiXCR and lists one record per CDR3 protein. The sample carries 450,000 to 700,000 distinct CDR3 sequences, 40% to 55% recorded once. Sequenced material: peripheral blood or thyroid tissue (not recorded which). The receptors come from an adult woman with Graves' disease, either hyperthyroidism or ophthalmopathy (not recorded which).

This clonotype came up many times. The chain has TRBV6-5 and TRBJ1-4, with a weak D call TRBD1 (6 bases). The CDR3 spans 17 residues. Trimming removed 3 bases at V and 8 bases at J, with 22 bases between. Per germline, CDR1 MNHEY and CDR2 SVGAGI. CDR3 sequence reads: CASSYVGATGWEEKLFF. In DNA form, the CDR3 reads TGTGCCAGCAGTTATGTTGGAGCGACAGGATGGGAAGAAAAACTGTTTTTT.

The rearrangement links TRBV18 to TRBJ1-1; unclear D gene. The CDR3 is made up of 13 amino acids. Trimming removed 3 bases at V and 4 bases at J, with 9 bases between. Germline values: CDR1 KGHSH, CDR2 LQKENI. CDR3 protein: CASSPGPGTEAFF. Here the CDR3 DNA reads TGTGCCAGCTCACCTGGACCCGGCACTGAAGCTTTCTTT.

The sample holds a few counts of this clonotype. V gene TRBV28 combines with J gene TRBJ1-5; no definite D call. Looked up from germline, CDR1 is MDHEN and CDR2 is SYDVKM. Trimming left V 3 bases short and J 9 bases short, with 18 bases between. This CDR3 contains 15 residues. The CDR3 here is CASSFFVTDGGPQHF. CDR3 sequence (DNA): TGTGCCAGCAGTTTCTTCGTTACAGATGGAGGGCCCCAGCATTTT.

This rearrangement joins TRBV6-4 to TRBJ1-2, with D tentatively TRBD1 (6 bases). CDR1 is MRHNA and CDR2 is SNTAGT in the germline V gene. V was clipped by 2 bases and J by 4 bases, with 11 bases between them. The CDR3 has 14 residues. CDR3: CASSDGGALYGYTF. The CDR3 DNA sequence: TGTGCCAGCAGTGACGGGGGGGCCCTCTATGGCTACACCTTC.

This clonotype was counted at least ten times. V and J are TRBV4-1 and TRBJ1-5, with no clear D. The CDR3 totals 16 residues. V lost 8 bases and J 1 base, leaving 18 bases between the germline ends. Germline lookup yields CDR1 MGHRA and CDR2 YSYEKL. The CDR3 is CASSLDGVISNQPQHF. CDR3 DNA: TGCGCCAGCTCCCTCGACGGGGTTATAAGCAATCAGCCCCAGCATTTT.

This clonotype was recorded only once. The gene calls are TRBV7-2 and TRBJ2-2, with TRBD1 matching over 7 bases. Losses at the gene ends were 5 bases for V and 4 bases for J; bases not matched to a gene: 4. CDR1 SGHTA and CDR2 FQGNSA come from the germline V gene. CDR3 length: 14 residues. The CDR3 reads CASSPEGATGELFF. CDR3 nucleotide sequence: TGTGCCAGCAGCCCCGAGGGGGCCACCGGGGAGCTGTTTTTT. The full variable domain, completed using reference TRBV7-2 and TRBJ2-2, is GAGVSQSPSNKVTEKGKDVELRCDPISGHTALYWYRQSLGQGLEFLIYFQGNSAPDKSGLPSDRFSAERTGGSVSTLTIQRTQQEDSAVYLCASSPEGATGELFFGEGSRLTVL.

The table lists this clonotype with many counts. The rearrangement links TRBV7-8 to TRBJ2-7; 9 nucleotides agree with TRBD1. V trimming: 2 bases; J trimming: 6 bases; junction bases outside the gene matches: 11. CDR1 is SGHVS and CDR2 is FQNEAQ in the germline V gene. The CDR3 is made up of 16 amino acids. As DNA, the CDR3 is TGTGCCAGCAGCTTATCGGCGGGACAGGGTTCAACCGAGCAGTACTTC. This sequence encodes CASSLSAGQGSTEQYF.

The V and J genes are TRBV29-1 and TRBJ2-3; no clear D. The length of the CDR3 is 12 residues. Germline CDR1 and CDR2: SQVTM and ANQGSEA. Between the trimmed V and J ends, which lost 5 bases and 6 bases, there was a span of 12 bases. CDR3 in amino acids: CSVQPSRDTQYF. The DNA of the CDR3 is TGCAGCGTTCAGCCGTCTCGGGATACGCAGTATTTT.

In this sample, this clonotype turned up a few times. This chain uses TRBV28 with TRBJ1-2; D uncertain. The V gene lost 7 bases and the J gene lost 7 bases, with 16 bases spanning the gap. Germline loops: CDR1 MDHEN, CDR2 SYDVKM. The CDR3 length is 13 residues. The CDR3 is CASTSASLAGYTF. The CDR3 region has the DNA TGTGCCAGCACCTCGGCCTCCTTGGCTGGCTACACCTTC.

The chain employs TRBV20-1 and TRBJ1-6, with 9 positions matching TRBD1. The germline CDR1 and CDR2 sequences are DFQATT and SNEGSKA (reference sequence). The CDR3 is made up of 13 amino acids. Unmatched junction bases numbered 6, after V lost 5 bases and J lost 10 bases. The CDR3: CSAWTGTGSPLHF. DNA of the CDR3: TGCAGTGCTTGGACAGGGACAGGGTCACCCCTCCACTTT.

The genes are TRBV4-3 and TRBJ1-2, with D hard to call. The ends were cut back, 0 bases at V and 5 bases at J, with 13 bases in the middle. The germline gives CDR1 LGHNA, CDR2 YSLEER. The CDR3 is 15 amino acids. CDR3: CASSQEARGAYGYTF. The CDR3 DNA reads TGCGCCAGCAGCCAAGAGGCACGGGGTGCGTATGGCTACACCTTC.

The chain carries TRBV2 and TRBJ1-1; the D gene is possibly TRBD1 (6 bases). The length of the CDR3 is 13 residues. Germline V gene sequence: CDR1 SNHLY, CDR2 FYNNEI. Written as DNA, the CDR3 is TGTGCTAGAACTACAGGGAGGAACACTGAAGCTTTCTTT. It encodes CARTTGRNTEAFF. Based on the CDR3 plus reference TRBV2 and TRBJ1-1, the full variable domain is EPEVTQTPSHQVTQMGQEVILRCVPISNHLYFYWYRQILGQKVEFLVSFYNNEISEKSEIFDDQFSVERPDGSNFTLKIRSTKLEDSAMYFCARTTGRNTEAFFGQGTRLTVV.

At least ten counts were recorded for this clonotype. This chain links TRBV6-2 or TRBV6-3 with TRBJ2-7, with D uncertain. The ends were cut back, 4 bases at V and 0 bases at J, with 7 bases in the middle. CDR1 MNHEY and CDR2 SVGEGT come from the germline V gene. The CDR3 consists of 13 residues. In nucleotides, the CDR3 is TGTGCCAGCAGTTCAGCGCCCTCCTACGAGCAGTACTTC. This gives the protein CASSSAPSYEQYF.

V gene TRBV29-1 combines with J gene TRBJ1-4; 8 nucleotides align to TRBD1. J lost 5 bases, V lost 4 bases, and 6 bases had no gene match. Germline CDR1 is SQVTM and CDR2 is ANQGSEA. The CDR3 runs 14 residues. The CDR3 loop reads CSVAVTGGNEKLFF. The CDR3 nucleotides read TGCAGCGTTGCCGTAACAGGGGGGAATGAAAAACTGTTTTTT.

This clonotype was detected ten times or more. CDR3 nucleotides: TGTGCCAGCAGGGACAGTTATAGCAATCAGCCCCAGCATTTT. This sequence encodes CASRDSYSNQPQHF. The chain joins TRBV2 to TRBJ1-5, with D perhaps TRBD1 (6 bases). Germline-derived CDR1 and CDR2 are SNHLY and FYNNEI. V lost 6 bases and J 0 bases, leaving 9 bases between the germline ends. The CDR3 loop spans 14 amino acids.

Many counts were recorded for this clonotype. This sequence joins TRBV7-2 and TRBJ2-5, with 7 bases that match TRBD2. The CDR3 is made up of 13 amino acids. The V and J ends lost 3 bases and 3 bases, in that order; junction bases with no gene match: 1. Germline loops: CDR1 SGHTA, CDR2 FQGNSA. CDR3 sequence (DNA): TGTGCCAGCAGCTTTGCGGGAGAAGAGACCCAGTACTTC. It codes for CASSFAGEETQYF.

This chain links TRBV20-1 with TRBJ1-6; D is unclear. Germline loops: CDR1 DFQATT, CDR2 SNEGSKA (reference sequence). CDR3 length: 13 residues. V was trimmed by 6 bases and J by 0 bases, leaving 6 bases between them. The DNA of the CDR3 is TGCAGTGCCTGGGACTCCTATAATTCACCCCTCCACTTT. Protein: CSAWDSYNSPLHF.

This clonotype has just one count. For the CDR3, the DNA is TGCGCCAGCAGCTTTACCGGGACAGTCGGTGAAGCTTTCTTT. Its translation is CASSFTGTVGEAFF. This chain uses TRBV5-1 with TRBJ1-1, with TRBD1 matching 7 bases. CDR3 length equals 14 residues. J gave up 7 bases and V 2 bases, and 8 bases lay outside the gene matches. Germline V gene sequence: CDR1 SGHRS, CDR2 YFSETQ.

A few counts support this clonotype. The rearrangement links TRBV20-1 to TRBJ2-2; D possibly corresponds to TRBD1 (5 bases). The CDR3 contains 15 residues. CDR1 is DFQATT and CDR2 is SNEGSKA in the germline V gene (reference sequence). Deletions cut 1 base from V and 0 bases from J, with 9 bases between. The CDR3 region is CSARGGCANTGELFF. CDR3 DNA sequence: TGCAGTGCTAGAGGGGGCTGCGCGAACACCGGGGAGCTGTTTTTT.

On this clonotype: One junction end does not reproduce the germline sequence, and a read error may be involved. CDR3 bases: TGTGCCAGCAGTGGAGGGGGGGGTCAAGAAAAACTGTTTTTC. Translation gives CASSGGGGQEKLFF. The V call is TRBV2, the J call TRBJ1-4, with a weak D call TRBD1 (6 bases). This CDR3 is 14 amino acids long. The V gene's germline CDR1 is SNHLY and CDR2 FYNNEI.

This clonotype has just a few counts. A much larger clone lies a single base off, so this may be a read error. The gene calls are TRBV14 and TRBJ2-2, with 7 bases aligning to TRBD2. CDR1 is SGHDN and CDR2 is FVKESK in the germline V gene. The CDR3 covers 15 residues. CDR3 DNA sequence: TGTGTCAGCAGCCAACTACGGGAGGCCCCCGGGGAGCTGTTTTTT. It specifies CVSSQLREAPGELFF.

This rearrangement joins TRBV3-1 to TRBJ2-7; D call uncertain. The CDR3 length is 14 residues. Trimming took 1 base from V and 4 from J, leaving 11 bases between them. Germline lookup yields CDR1 LGHDT and CDR2 YNNKEL (reference sequence). CDR3 nucleotides: TGTGCCAGCAGCCAAGCGGGTACTACTTACGAGCAGTACTTC. The encoded protein is CASSQAGTTYEQYF.

At least ten counts were recorded for this clonotype. The rearrangement uses TRBV7-2 and TRBJ1-2, with TRBD1 identical over 8 bases. Germline trimming cut 11 bases from V and 5 bases from J; bases unmatched to any gene: 10. The CDR3 contains 13 residues. Germline V gene sequence: CDR1 SGHTA, CDR2 FQGNSA. CDR3 residues: CAHRGGARYGYTF. DNA of the CDR3: TGTGCCCACAGGGGGGGCGCGCGGTATGGCTACACCTTC. The whole variable domain, remainder taken from reference TRBV7-2 and TRBJ1-2, is GAGVSQSPSNKVTEKGKDVELRCDPISGHTALYWYRQSLGQGLEFLIYFQGNSAPDKSGLPSDRFSAERTGGSVSTLTIQRTQQEDSAVYLCAHRGGARYGYTFGSGTRLTVV.

This clonotype was seen just once. A read error may account for a junction end that differs from germline. This chain uses TRBV10-1 with TRBJ2-6, with unresolved D. CDR3 length equals 16 residues. Per the germline V gene, CDR1 is WNHNN and CDR2 is SYGVQD (reference sequence). CDR3 nucleotides: TGCGCCTGCAGTGCCCGACGGCTCTCTGGGGCCAACGTCCTGACTTTC. This translates into CACSARRLSGANVLTF.

This clonotype was counted many times. The rearrangement uses TRBV2 and TRBJ2-7; no definite D call. Germline V gives CDR1 SNHLY, CDR2 FYNNEI. This CDR3 spans 14 amino acids. Trimming took 8 bases from V and 7 from J, leaving 21 bases between them. The CDR3 is CASRNRVLRREQYF. CDR3 in DNA: TGTGCCAGCCGAAATCGGGTCCTCCGAAGGGAGCAGTACTTC.

This clonotype showed up just a few times. This chain joins TRBV15 and TRBJ1-2, with D hard to call. Germline V gene sequence: CDR1 LNHNV, CDR2 YYDKDF (reference sequence). Trimming shortened V by 0 bases and J by 6 bases, and 5 bases separated the two germline ends. There are 12 residues in the CDR3. CDR3 DNA: TGTGCCACCAGCAGAGATACGGATGGCTACACCTTC. Residues: CATSRDTDGYTF.

This clonotype was counted once. A read error may produce the germline difference seen at one junction end. The V call is TRBV7-9, the J call TRBJ1-4; D call uncertain. This CDR3 has 12 residues. CDR1 is SEHNR and CDR2 is FQNEAQ in the germline V gene (reference sequence). In nucleotides, the CDR3 is TGTGCCAGCAGCGGGGTGTTCGAAAAACTGGTTTTT. This sequence encodes CASSGVFEKLVF.

About this clonotype itself: This may be a read error: a much more frequent sequence differs by one nucleotide. This chain uses TRBV6-1 with TRBJ1-4, with TRBD1 as a possible D gene (5 bases). From germline, CDR1 is MNHNS and CDR2 SASEGT. There are 14 residues in the CDR3. The V gene lost 6 bases and the J gene lost 2 bases, with 10 bases spanning the gap. The DNA for the CDR3 is TGTGCCAGCAGCCCTCGACAGACTAATGAAAAACTGTTTTTT. Amino acids: CASSPRQTNEKLFF.

The rearrangement uses TRBV30 and TRBJ1-2, with TRBD1 as a possible D gene (6 bases). Deletions cut 0 bases from V and 0 bases from J, with 26 bases between. Per the germline V gene, CDR1 is GTSNPN and CDR2 is SVGIG (reference sequence). CDR3 size: 20 residues. The CDR3 here is CAWSVSISLLGGPANYGYTF. CDR3 in DNA: TGTGCCTGGAGTGTATCAATATCTTTACTCGGGGGGCCAGCTAACTATGGCTACACCTTC.

This clonotype was seen ten or more times. This rearrangement joins TRBV19 to TRBJ1-2, with D maybe TRBD1 (6 bases). CDR1 and CDR2 (germline): LNHDA, SQIVND (reference sequence). V was cut by 3 bases and J by 3 bases, with 8 bases left in between. The CDR3 consists of 13 residues. The CDR3 sequence is CASSIPGDYGYTF. The CDR3 bases are TGTGCCAGTAGTATCCCAGGGGACTATGGCTACACCTTC.

This clonotype was seen more than once but under ten times. The gene calls are TRBV20-1 and TRBJ2-5; the D gene could be TRBD1 or TRBD2 (6 bases each). Deletions cut 2 bases from V and 4 bases from J, with 17 bases between. This CDR3 has 15 amino acids. Germline loops: CDR1 DFQATT, CDR2 SNEGSKA (reference sequence). This CDR3 is CSARPMGGWGETQYF. Here the CDR3 DNA reads TGCAGTGCTAGACCGATGGGGGGCTGGGGAGAGACCCAGTACTTC.

The chain couples TRBV18 to TRBJ1-4, with 8 bases lining up with TRBD1. The CDR3 has 15 amino acids. Germline V lookup: CDR1 KGHSH, CDR2 LQKENI. J lost 7 bases, V lost 8 bases, and 12 bases had no gene match. The CDR3 loop reads CASPHQGQGGEKLFF. As DNA, the CDR3 is TGTGCCAGCCCACACCAAGGACAGGGTGGTGAAAAACTGTTTTTT.